The 17 T cell receptor beta chains reported below all come from one sample, sequenced in a study of cytomegalovirus exposure and HLA in healthy donors. The PCR ran on 60 Vbeta and 13 Jbeta primers. Clones were sequenced by immunoSEQ multiplex PCR, and TCRdb holds only the in-frame ones, with some missing. The sample gives hundreds of thousands of clones, around four fifths of which show up once; 0.71% is in the top ten. Sequenced material: PBMCs. The receptors come from a boy under 10 years old in good health and CMV-seronegative.

The chain recombines TRBV2 with TRBJ1-1; a weak D match, TRBD1 (5 bases). The CDR3 contains 11 residues. Germline lookup yields CDR1 SNHLY and CDR2 FYNNEI. V was clipped by 7 bases and J by 11 bases, with 14 bases between them. CDR3 nucleotide sequence: TGTGCCAGCACTGAGGACATTCTGGCTTTCTTT. Translating gives CASTEDILAFF.

The DNA for the CDR3 is TGCGCCAGCAGCCTGACTAGCGGGGTGTACAATGAGCAGTTCTTC. This codes for CASSLTSGVYNEQFF. The rearrangement joins TRBV5-1 to TRBJ2-1; 11 bases agree with TRBD2. V was clipped by 4 bases and J by 4 bases; unmatched bases: 4. The CDR3 contains 15 residues. The V gene's germline CDR1 is SGHRS and CDR2 YFSETQ.

To note about this clone: Other DNA sequences in this sample translate to the same CDR3. This chain connects TRBV15 to TRBJ2-7; D is unclear. Trimming took off 6 bases at V and 2 bases at J, with 11 bases between the two ends. The CDR3 totals 13 residues. Germline V gene lookup returns CDR1 LNHNV and CDR2 YYDKDF (reference sequence). The CDR3 region has the DNA TGTGCCACCAGTGGGCCACTCACCTACGAGCAGTACTTC. Translated, it gives CATSGPLTYEQYF.

CDR3 loop: CASSLAGGVHEQYF. The CDR3, as DNA: TGTGCCAGCAGCTTGGCGGGGGGGGTCCACGAGCAGTACTTC. This chain joins TRBV5-5 and TRBJ2-7; 8 bases fit TRBD2. Germline lookup yields CDR1 SGHKS and CDR2 YYEKEE (reference sequence). The CDR3 is made up of 14 amino acids. V lost 0 bases and J lost 5; bases outside the gene matches: 4.

This chain links TRBV6-6 with TRBJ1-1; D call uncertain. The germline CDR1 and CDR2 sequences are MNHNY and SVGAGI (reference sequence). There are 13 residues in the CDR3. V was clipped by 2 bases and J by 1 base, with 5 bases between them. CDR3 nucleotide sequence: TGTGCCAGCAGTTACGTCTGGAACACTGAAGCTTTCTTT. Translation: CASSYVWNTEAFF.

The rearrangement uses TRBV6-1 and TRBJ2-6, with D tentatively TRBD1 (5 bases). In germline, CDR1 is MNHNS, CDR2 SASEGT. The CDR3 is 15 amino acids. CDR3 sequence (DNA): TGTGCAAAGGGGAATATGAACTCTGGGGCCAACGTCCTGACTTTC. This sequence encodes CAKGNMNSGANVLTF.

V and J are TRBV19 and TRBJ2-4; TRBD1 matches 9 bases. The J segment lost 6 bases and the V segment lost 5 bases, leaving 14 bases of the junction unmatched. Germline V gene sequence: CDR1 LNHDA, CDR2 SQIVND (reference sequence). The CDR3 extends over 17 amino acids. The DNA of the CDR3 is TGTGCCAGTAGTCGAGCCCCCTGGACAGGGGAGAGAAACATTCAGTACTTC. Protein: CASSRAPWTGERNIQYF.

J is TRBJ2-3 and V is TRBV4-2; tentatively, D is TRBD1 (5 bases). The CDR3 sequence is 15 residues long. V lost 4 bases to trimming and J lost 3 bases, with 14 bases between them. The V gene's germline CDR1 is LGHNA and CDR2 YNFKEQ. The CDR3 reads CASSLRQRITDTQYF. The CDR3 nucleotides read TGTGCCAGCAGCCTTAGACAGAGGATAACAGATACGCAGTATTTT.

The chain employs TRBV15 and TRBJ2-7, with D perhaps matching TRBD2 (5 bases). The CDR3 has 11 amino acids. Germline CDR1 reads LNHNV; CDR2 reads YYDKDF (reference sequence). V shed 5 bases and J shed 3 bases, with 5 bases lying between them. The CDR3 bases are TGTGCCACCAGCGACTACTACGAGCAGTACTTC. Protein product: CATSDYYEQYF.

The rearrangement links TRBV7-9 to TRBJ2-1; 7 bases are shared with TRBD1. The CDR3 totals 15 residues. V shed 1 base, J shed 8 bases, and the junction held 8 bases outside the gene matches. Per germline, CDR1 SEHNR and CDR2 FQNEAQ (reference sequence). The DNA of the CDR3 is TGTGCCAGCAGCTTAGTCTCCCGACAGGGCTATGAGCAGTTCTTC. As protein: CASSLVSRQGYEQFF.

For this clone: An end of the junction does not agree with germline; a read error may underlie this. This chain joins TRBV5-4 and TRBJ1-2; TRBD1 is a possible D gene (5 bases). The germline gives CDR1 SGHNT, CDR2 YYREEE (reference sequence). The CDR3 runs to 13 residues. Written as DNA, the CDR3 is TGTGCCAGCAGTTTGGACGGGGGCTATGGCTACACCTTC. It translates to CASSLDGGYGYTF.

V and J are TRBV9 and TRBJ2-1, with TRBD2 matching over 12 bases. Trimming at V came to 0 bases and at J to 0 bases, leaving 7 bases not matched to a gene. Germline CDR1 SGDLS, CDR2 YYNGEE. CDR3 length equals 19 residues. The CDR3 here is CASSVAGTSGSLSYNEQFF. The CDR3 DNA is TGTGCCAGCAGCGTAGCCGGGACTAGCGGGTCCCTCTCCTACAATGAGCAGTTCTTC. Variable domain in full (rest from reference TRBV9 and TRBJ2-1): DSGVTQTPKHLITATGQRVTLRCSPRSGDLSVYWYQQSLDQGLQFLIQYYNGEERAKGNILERFSAQQFPDLHSELNLSSLELGDSALYFCASSVAGTSGSLSYNEQFFGPGTRLTVL.

The V gene is TRBV2, the J gene TRBJ2-5, with D maybe TRBD1 (7 bases). The CDR3 contains 13 residues. Germline CDR1 is SNHLY and CDR2 is FYNNEI. The V end lost 7 bases, the J end lost 5 bases, and 14 bases lay between the germline ends. DNA of the CDR3: TGTGCCAGCACGGCAGGGGGGTGGGAGACCCAGTACTTC. Its translation is CASTAGGWETQYF. The whole variable domain, filled in from reference TRBV2 and TRBJ2-5, reads EPEVTQTPSHQVTQMGQEVILRCVPISNHLYFYWYRQILGQKVEFLVSFYNNEISEKSEIFDDQFSVERPDGSNFTLKIRSTKLEDSAMYFCASTAGGWETQYFGPGTRLLVL.

Worth noting for this clone: Distinct nucleotide sequences in the sample also encode this CDR3. V gene TRBV27 combines with J gene TRBJ1-1; 10 bases line up with TRBD1. Looked up from germline, CDR1 is MNHEY and CDR2 is SMNVEV (reference sequence). Trimming cost V 6 bases and J 14 bases; bases outside gene matches: 12. The CDR3 sequence is 13 residues long. CDR3 DNA: TGTGCCAGCAGCCGGGACAGGGGATTTTCAGCCTTCTTT. Residues: CASSRDRGFSAFF.

The CDR3 DNA follows: TGTGCCAGCAGTTTGAGCGACTATAATTCACCCCTCCACTTT. This sequence encodes CASSLSDYNSPLHF. J is TRBJ1-6 and V is TRBV6-6; no definite D call. The CDR3 contains 14 residues. The V and J ends lost 4 bases and 3 bases respectively, with 7 bases between them. The germline V gene has CDR1 MNHNY and CDR2 SVGAGI (reference sequence).

V gene TRBV6-5 combines with J gene TRBJ1-6, with 9 bases matching TRBD1. CDR1 and CDR2 (germline): MNHEY, SVGAGI. There are 15 residues in the CDR3. V gave up 6 bases and J gave up 10 bases; unmatched junction bases: 10. The CDR3 nucleotides are TGTGCCAGCAGCTCCGGGACAGGGTTATGGTCACCCCTCCACTTT. Amino acids: CASSSGTGLWSPLHF.

The V call is TRBV11-2, the J call TRBJ2-3, with TRBD2 identical over 11 bases. V shed 2 bases, J shed 0 bases, and the junction held 7 bases outside the gene matches. This CDR3 spans 18 amino acids. The V gene's germline CDR1 is SGHAT and CDR2 FQNNGV. In DNA form, the CDR3 reads TGTGCCAGCAGCTTAAGGGCTAGCGGGGGGCCTAGCACAGATACGCAGTATTTT. The encoded protein is CASSLRASGGPSTDTQYF. The full variable domain, rest sourced from reference TRBV11-2 and TRBJ2-3, is EAGVAQSPRYKIIEKRQSVAFWCNPISGHATLYWYQQILGQGPKLLIQFQNNGVVDDSQLPKDRFSAERLKGVDSTLKIQPAKLEDSAVYLCASSLRASGGPSTDTQYFGPGTRLTVL.